This T cell receptor beta chain stems from a study of blood T cell repertoires in COVID-19. Clones were sequenced by immunoSEQ multiplex PCR, and TCRdb holds only the in-frame ones, with some missing. The sample carries 250,000 to 350,000 clones, nearly 90% recorded once. With V trimmed by 1 base and J by 13 bases, 7 bases remained unmatched. In germline, CDR1 is LGHDT, CDR2 YNNKEL (reference sequence). The CDR3 spans 13 residues. The origin of this receptor is a man younger than 35 with active or convalescent COVID-19. V and J are TRBV3-1 (or the pseudogene TRBV3-2) and TRBJ2-3, with TRBD2 matching 8 bases. Sequencing input: peripheral blood. CDR3 DNA sequence: TGTGCCAGCAGCCAAGGCTGGCGGGGGGTTGAGTATTTT. Translated, it gives CASSQGWRGVEYF.